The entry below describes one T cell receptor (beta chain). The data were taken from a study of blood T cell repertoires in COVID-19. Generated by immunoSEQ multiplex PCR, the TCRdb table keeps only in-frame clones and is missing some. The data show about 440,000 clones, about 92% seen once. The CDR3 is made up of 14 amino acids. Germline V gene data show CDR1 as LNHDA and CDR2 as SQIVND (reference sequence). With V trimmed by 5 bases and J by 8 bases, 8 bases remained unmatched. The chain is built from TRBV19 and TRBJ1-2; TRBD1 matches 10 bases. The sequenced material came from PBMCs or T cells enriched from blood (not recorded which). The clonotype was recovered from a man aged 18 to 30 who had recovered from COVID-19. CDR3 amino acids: CASSPRQGAKGYTF. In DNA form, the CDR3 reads TGTGCCAGTAGTCCGAGACAGGGGGCGAAGGGCTACACCTTC.